The 26 T cell receptor beta chains listed next were all sequenced from one sample in a study of CD8 T cells in ankylosing spondylitis. MiXCR, run by TCRdb on the 5' RACE reads, gives a single entry per CDR3 protein. The table records 200,000 to 300,000 distinct CDR3 sequences, approximately 12% of them present only once. The sequenced material came from blood, either unsorted or a sorted T cell fraction (not recorded which). These TCRs come from a male donor with ankylosing spondylitis or in good health (not recorded which).

The sample holds many counts of this clonotype. This chain links TRBV20-1 with TRBJ2-7, with D perhaps TRBD1 (6 bases). The CDR3 is made up of 12 amino acids. V dropped 5 bases and J dropped 2 bases, with 10 bases sitting between them. The germline CDR1 and CDR2 sequences are DFQATT and SNEGSKA (reference sequence). The CDR3 reads CSALDRPYEQYF. The CDR3, as DNA: TGCAGTGCTCTTGACAGGCCCTACGAGCAGTACTTC.

This clonotype was seen a handful of times. The chain has TRBV7-9 and TRBJ1-1, with 7 bases fitting TRBD1. V trimming: 4 bases; J trimming: 0 bases; junction bases outside the gene matches: 5. This CDR3 spans 15 amino acids. Germline V gene lookup returns CDR1 SEHNR and CDR2 FQNEAQ (reference sequence). DNA of the CDR3: TGTGCCAGCAGCTACCGACAGGGTCTGAACACTGAAGCTTTCTTT. Amino acids: CASSYRQGLNTEAFF.

This clonotype was counted many times. This sequence joins TRBV9 and TRBJ2-2, with TRBD1 matching over 8 bases. V shed 0 bases and J 2 bases; nucleotides not matched to a gene: 3. Germline lookup yields CDR1 SGDLS and CDR2 YYNGEE. The CDR3 has 16 residues. The CDR3 region is CASSVGQGANTGELFF. As DNA, the CDR3 is TGTGCCAGCAGCGTAGGCCAGGGGGCCAACACCGGGGAGCTGTTTTTT.

This clonotype was seen repeatedly, ten times or more. The chain employs TRBV4-1 and TRBJ2-3; D is unclear. Per the germline V gene, CDR1 is MGHRA and CDR2 is YSYEKL. CDR3 length equals 18 residues. V gave up 0 bases and J gave up 1 base, with 17 bases separating them. DNA for the CDR3: TGCGCCAGCAGCCAAGATCAAAGTAGGCCCGAGCGCACAGATACGCAGTATTTT. This encodes CASSQDQSRPERTDTQYF.

In its sample, this clonotype was seen many times. The chain recombines TRBV6-5 with TRBJ2-2, with D perhaps TRBD1 (6 bases). The CDR3 loop spans 15 amino acids. Per the germline V gene, CDR1 is MNHEY and CDR2 is SVGAGI. The V and J ends lost 5 bases and 7 bases respectively, with 17 bases between them. DNA of the CDR3: TGTGCCAGCAGTACTGGTGGGCAGGGGTTCGGGGAGCTGTTTTTT. Residues: CASSTGGQGFGELFF.

Here the CDR3 reads CASSLTRAGVNEQFF. The CDR3 nucleotides read TGTGCCAGCAGCCTCACTAGGGCGGGAGTCAATGAGCAGTTCTTC. The chain recombines TRBV7-2 with TRBJ2-1; 7 bases are shared with TRBD2. The CDR3 spans 15 residues. J was trimmed by 6 bases and V by 5 bases; bases with no gene match: 10. The germline CDR1 and CDR2 sequences are SGHTA and FQGNSA. The complete variable domain, with remaining parts taken from reference TRBV7-2 and TRBJ2-1, reads GAGVSQSPSNKVTEKGKDVELRCDPISGHTALYWYRQSLGQGLEFLIYFQGNSAPDKSGLPSDRFSAERTGGSVSTLTIQRTQQEDSAVYLCASSLTRAGVNEQFFGPGTRLTVL.

This clonotype was seen a handful of times. J is TRBJ2-3 and V is TRBV5-1, with D possibly matching TRBD2 (6 bases). Trimming pared 4 bases from V and 2 bases from J, leaving 17 bases between. Germline-derived CDR1 and CDR2 are SGHRS and YFSETQ. The CDR3 has 16 residues. CDR3 loop: CASSHRLGPLTDTQYF. The CDR3 DNA is TGCGCCAGCAGCCACAGACTAGGCCCCCTCACAGATACGCAGTATTTT.

This clonotype was seen more than once but under ten times. The chain carries TRBV5-1 and TRBJ1-2; D call uncertain. The germline CDR1 and CDR2 sequences are SGHRS and YFSETQ. This CDR3 is 15 amino acids long. V dropped 0 bases and J dropped 6 bases, with 15 bases sitting between them. This chain's CDR3 is CASSLATGAVDGYTF. In nucleotides, the CDR3 is TGCGCCAGCAGCTTGGCTACGGGTGCGGTGGATGGCTACACCTTC. Together with reference TRBV5-1 and TRBJ1-2, the CDR3 gives the full variable domain: KAGVTQTPRYLIKTRGQQVTLSCSPISGHRSVSWYQQTPGQGLQFLFEYFSETQRNKGNFPGRFSGRQFSNSRSEMNVSTLELGDSALYLCASSLATGAVDGYTFGSGTRLTVV.

This clonotype was seen repeatedly, ten times or more. The V gene is TRBV2, the J gene TRBJ1-4, with D possibly matching TRBD1 (6 bases). The CDR3 consists of 16 residues. Germline loops: CDR1 SNHLY, CDR2 FYNNEI. Trimming stripped 7 bases from V and 4 bases from J, with 19 bases between. The CDR3 is CASNPGVMISNEKLFF. In nucleotides, the CDR3 is TGTGCCAGCAACCCAGGGGTAATGATCAGTAATGAAAAACTGTTTTTT. The full variable domain, completed using reference TRBV2 and TRBJ1-4, is EPEVTQTPSHQVTQMGQEVILRCVPISNHLYFYWYRQILGQKVEFLVSFYNNEISEKSEIFDDQFSVERPDGSNFTLKIRSTKLEDSAMYFCASNPGVMISNEKLFFGSGTQLSVL.

This clonotype was detected ten times or more. The gene calls are TRBV18 and TRBJ2-1; weak D call: TRBD2 (6 bases). V gave up 3 bases and J gave up 0 bases, with 15 bases separating them. CDR1 is KGHSH, CDR2 LQKENI, per germline. The CDR3 totals 17 residues. The CDR3 here is CASSPGTGRISYNEQFF. CDR3 in DNA: TGTGCCAGCTCACCGGGGACCGGGAGAATCTCCTACAATGAGCAGTTCTTC.

This clonotype was observed a handful of times. This chain uses TRBV9 with TRBJ1-1, with TRBD1 identical over 7 bases. Germline loops: CDR1 SGDLS, CDR2 YYNGEE. The CDR3 length is 12 residues. V was pared by 2 bases and J by 11 bases, with 6 bases of the junction left unmatched. CDR3 coding DNA: TGTGCCAGCAGCGTGGAGCAGGGGGTCGCTTTCTTT. Amino acid sequence: CASSVEQGVAFF.

Many counts were recorded for this clonotype. The genes are TRBV5-1 and TRBJ2-7; the D gene is possibly TRBD1 (5 bases). The V gene lost 4 bases and the J gene lost 6 bases, with 17 bases spanning the gap. CDR1 is SGHRS, CDR2 YFSETQ, per germline. CDR3 length: 14 amino acids. In nucleotides, the CDR3 is TGCGCCAGCAGCGCCTCCAGGGTTGATGGCGAGCAGTACTTC. Encoded protein: CASSASRVDGEQYF.

This clonotype was seen many times. The CDR3 sequence is CSTLSADTQYF. The CDR3 DNA sequence: TGCAGTACTCTTTCAGCAGATACGCAGTATTTT. V usage is TRBV20-1 and J usage is TRBJ2-3; D gene ambiguous. CDR1 is DFQATT, CDR2 SNEGSKA, per germline (reference sequence). CDR3 length: 11 residues. V was cut by 8 bases and J by 4 bases, with 10 bases left in between.

CDR3 in DNA: TGTGCCAGCAGTCAGGGGGCTGACACCGGGGAGCTGTTTTTT. The encoded protein is CASSQGADTGELFF. The chain couples TRBV6-2 or TRBV6-3 to TRBJ2-2; 8 nucleotides agree with TRBD1. J gave up 3 bases and V 5 bases, and 2 bases lay outside the gene matches. Germline V gene sequence: CDR1 MNHEY, CDR2 SVGEGT. CDR3 length equals 14 residues.

As for this clonotype: Being one base from a much bigger clone, this may be a read error. This sequence joins TRBV5-5 and TRBJ2-1, with D possibly being TRBD1 (5 bases). The germline V gene encodes CDR1 SGHKS and CDR2 YYEKEE (reference sequence). V lost 9 bases and J 0 bases, leaving 13 bases between the germline ends. The CDR3 has 14 residues. CDR3 sequence (DNA): TGTGCCACCTTGACAGATCCCTCCTACAATGAGCAGTTCTTC. Residues: CATLTDPSYNEQFF.

The chain recombines TRBV3-1 with TRBJ2-5; 7 bases line up with TRBD2. The CDR3 runs 16 residues. Germline V lookup: CDR1 LGHDT, CDR2 YNNKEL (reference sequence). V dropped 0 bases and J dropped 2; count of bases not matched to a gene: 6. DNA of the CDR3: TGTGCCAGCAGCCAAGAACTGGGGGGGGAGCAAGAGACCCAGTACTTC. Translation gives CASSQELGGEQETQYF.

This clonotype was found many times. V gene TRBV15 combines with J gene TRBJ2-5; D is uncertain. Trimming cost V 0 bases and J 5 bases, with 10 bases left between them. CDR3 length equals 14 residues. The germline V gene has CDR1 LNHNV and CDR2 YYDKDF (reference sequence). CDR3 region: CATSRERSSETQYF. CDR3 nucleotides: TGTGCCACCAGCAGAGAGCGGTCTTCGGAGACCCAGTACTTC.

This clonotype was found many times. The V and J genes are TRBV2 and TRBJ1-1; a possible D gene is TRBD1 (6 bases). The CDR3 totals 13 residues. The V end was cut by 3 bases, the J end by 2 bases, with 7 bases between. Germline CDR1 SNHLY, CDR2 FYNNEI. The CDR3 DNA follows: TGTGCCAGCAGTGACAGGGGAAACACTGAAGCTTTCTTT. It translates to CASSDRGNTEAFF.

This clonotype was observed a handful of times. The J gene is TRBJ2-7, the V gene TRBV7-9; D is unresolved. Germline lookup yields CDR1 SEHNR and CDR2 FQNEAQ (reference sequence). Trimming stripped 8 bases from V and 7 bases from J, with 18 bases between. The CDR3 covers 13 residues. The CDR3 nucleotides are TGTGCCAGCGGCTACGGACGGGCCAGGGAGCAGTACTTC. Protein sequence: CASGYGRAREQYF.

This clonotype has a count of ten or more. The chain links TRBV5-1 to TRBJ2-7; maybe TRBD2 (5 bases). CDR1 is SGHRS and CDR2 is YFSETQ in the germline V gene. Trimming cost V 0 bases and J 5 bases, with 9 bases left between them. CDR3 length equals 13 residues. In DNA form, the CDR3 reads TGCGCCAGCAGCTTGGCCCCGGGGAACGAGCAGTACTTC. Its translation: CASSLAPGNEQYF.

This sequence joins TRBV12-3 or TRBV12-4 and TRBJ1-2, with TRBD1 matching over 8 bases. The CDR3 loop spans 14 amino acids. Unmatched junction bases numbered 2, after V lost 5 bases and J lost 0 bases. The CDR3 coding sequence is TGTGCCAGCAGTCCAGGGGGCACTAACTATGGCTACACCTTC. It specifies CASSPGGTNYGYTF.

This clonotype was recorded at least ten times. The chain has TRBV5-1 and TRBJ1-1, with a weak D call TRBD1 (6 bases). This CDR3 is built from 13 residues. Germline V lookup: CDR1 SGHRS, CDR2 YFSETQ. The V end was cut by 3 bases, the J end by 3 bases, with 9 bases between. The CDR3 DNA is TGCGCCAGCAGCTCGACAGGAGACACTGAAGCTTTCTTT. It translates to CASSSTGDTEAFF. The whole variable domain, filled in from reference TRBV5-1 and TRBJ1-1, reads KAGVTQTPRYLIKTRGQQVTLSCSPISGHRSVSWYQQTPGQGLQFLFEYFSETQRNKGNFPGRFSGRQFSNSRSEMNVSTLELGDSALYLCASSSTGDTEAFFGQGTRLTVV.

This clonotype appeared once. The CDR3 sequence: CASSLRAGDSAEQFF. The CDR3, as DNA: TGCGCCAGCAGCTTGAGAGCGGGAGATTCGGCTGAGCAGTTCTTC. This chain links TRBV5-1 with TRBJ2-1; TRBD2 agrees at 8 bases. Germline lookup yields CDR1 SGHRS and CDR2 YFSETQ. J lost 9 bases, V lost 1 base, and 9 bases had no gene match. This CDR3 contains 15 residues.

This clonotype showed up many times. The chain has TRBV3-1 and TRBJ2-1; a possible D gene is TRBD1 (5 bases). The CDR3 length is 12 residues. The ends were cut back, 4 bases at V and 6 bases at J, with 7 bases in the middle. Per germline, CDR1 LGHDT and CDR2 YNNKEL (reference sequence). In DNA form, the CDR3 reads TGTGCCAGCAGCCCCACAGGCAATGAGCAGTTCTTC. Translation: CASSPTGNEQFF.

This clonotype was picked up many times. The CDR3: CASSLDRDSYEQYF. The CDR3 DNA reads as TGCGCCAGCAGCCTGGACAGGGATTCGTACGAGCAGTACTTC. The chain links TRBV5-1 to TRBJ2-7; 8 bases align to TRBD1. Germline V CDR1 and CDR2: SGHRS, YFSETQ. The CDR3 sequence is 14 residues long. V lost 4 bases to trimming and J lost 4 bases; unmatched junction nucleotides: 7.

This clonotype appeared many times. V usage is TRBV9 and J usage is TRBJ2-2; D not certain. The V gene's germline CDR1 is SGDLS and CDR2 YYNGEE. The CDR3 is made up of 12 amino acids. Trimming stripped 4 bases from V and 7 bases from J, with 8 bases between. The DNA of the CDR3 is TGTGCCAGCAGCAGAGGTTACGGGGAGCTGTTTTTT. Amino acids: CASSRGYGELFF.